This T cell receptor (beta chain) emerged from a study of spatial heterogeneity in lung cancer. As for the study in general: Detected sequences consistently included more beta-chain ones than alpha-chain ones. Raw reads contained each unique TCR and UMI combination more than ten times on average.

In its sample, this clonotype was seen many times. Stated time point: sample taken at primary tumor resection. Whole RNA obtained from tumor, nontumor lung or frozen PBMC underwent sequencing without sorting. The presence of a unique molecular identifier marked each TCR cDNA molecule. From the 5' RACE reads, TCRdb called clonotypes with MiXCR, one entry per CDR3 protein. The sample consists of roughly 10,000 distinct CDR3 sequences, nearly 4% of them appearing once. This TCR was sampled from a male donor with early-stage non-small cell lung cancer. The sequences come from normal lung tissue next to the tumor, collected at surgery.

CDR3 sequence reads: CASSLGQPLKGTEAFF. Here the CDR3 DNA reads TGTGCCAGCAGCTTGGGACAGCCTTTGAAGGGCACTGAAGCTTTCTTT. The chain uses TRBV5-8 and TRBJ1-1, with D possibly TRBD1 on 5 matching bases. Germline V gene data show CDR1 as SGHTS and CDR2 as YDEGEE. This CDR3 spans 16 amino acids. Trimming pared 0 bases from V and 4 bases from J, leaving 16 bases between.